The 27 T cell receptor beta chains presented below share a single source sample, sequenced in a study of cytomegalovirus exposure and HLA in healthy donors. PCR was performed using 60 Vbeta and 13 Jbeta primers. Assay: immunoSEQ multiplex PCR; the TCRdb copy retains only in-frame clones and omits some. The data hold around 100,000 clones, with around three quarters observed a single time. Sequences were obtained from PBMCs. The source is a woman between 18 and 30 years old in good health and CMV-seropositive.

This sequence joins TRBV7-9 and TRBJ2-3, with D possibly TRBD2 on 6 matching bases. V was trimmed by 2 bases and J by 2 bases, leaving 11 bases between them. This CDR3 region has 15 residues. The germline V gene encodes CDR1 SEHNR and CDR2 FQNEAQ (reference sequence). The CDR3 reads CASSLRGFPTDTQYF. In DNA, the CDR3 is TGTGCCAGCAGCTTACGGGGGTTCCCCACAGATACGCAGTATTTT.

This chain connects TRBV18 to TRBJ2-7; TRBD2 is a possible D gene (5 bases). Trimming removed 3 bases from V and 3 bases from J, with 12 bases in between. CDR3 length: 14 amino acids. Germline V gene sequence: CDR1 KGHSH, CDR2 LQKENI. The CDR3 spells CASSPAGLGYEQYF. Written as DNA, the CDR3 is TGTGCCAGCTCACCCGCGGGTTTGGGCTACGAGCAGTACTTC.

This sequence joins TRBV5-1 and TRBJ2-1, with 10 positions matching TRBD1. Germline V gene sequence: CDR1 SGHRS, CDR2 YFSETQ. The CDR3 runs 15 residues. With 0 bases clipped from V and 7 bases from J, the junction kept 4 bases outside the gene matches. This CDR3 reads CASSLGDRGFNEQFF. DNA of the CDR3: TGCGCCAGCAGCTTGGGGGACAGGGGATTTAATGAGCAGTTCTTC.

The V call is TRBV6-1, the J call TRBJ2-5; 9 positions agree with TRBD1. CDR1 and CDR2 from the germline V gene are MNHNS and SASEGT. The CDR3 is 14 amino acids. The V segment lost 5 bases and the J segment 3 bases; nucleotides outside the gene matches: 4. The CDR3 DNA follows: TGTGCCAGCAGTCGGGACAGGGTGGAAGAGACCCAGTACTTC. It specifies CASSRDRVEETQYF.

This clone was seen a few times. Other DNA sequences in this sample translate to the same CDR3. The genes are TRBV28 and TRBJ2-7, with unresolved D. The CDR3 contains 12 residues. Germline V gene lookup returns CDR1 MDHEN and CDR2 SYDVKM. Trimming pared 3 bases from V and 3 bases from J, leaving 6 bases between. The CDR3 sequence: CASSFQNYEQYF. The CDR3 region has the DNA TGTGCCAGCAGTTTCCAGAACTACGAGCAGTACTTC. The full variable domain, with the rest looked up from reference TRBV28 and TRBJ2-7, is DVKVTQSSRYLVKRTGEKVFLECVQDMDHENMFWYRQDPGLGLRLIYFSYDVKMKEKGDIPEGYSVSREKKERFSLILESASTNQTSMYLCASSFQNYEQYFGPGTRLTVT.

The rearrangement joins TRBV5-3 to TRBJ1-1; a weak D match, TRBD1 (6 bases). TRBV5-3 is an open reading frame whose function is uncertain. The V end lost 5 bases, the J end lost 1 base, and 21 bases lay between the germline ends. This CDR3 is 17 amino acids long. CDR3 in DNA: TGTGCCAGAAGGTCTCGGGACACCGACCCTCCGAACACTGAAGCTTTCTTT. Its protein is CARRSRDTDPPNTEAFF.

V gene TRBV7-9 combines with J gene TRBJ2-2, with 9 positions matching TRBD1. The CDR3 is made up of 16 amino acids. J gave up 6 bases and V 5 bases, and 10 bases lay outside the gene matches. Looked up from germline, CDR1 is SEHNR and CDR2 is FQNEAQ (reference sequence). The CDR3 DNA is TGTGCCAGCAGCCGGGGACAGGGAGTTTCATCCGGGGAGCTGTTTTTT. Its protein product is CASSRGQGVSSGELFF.

The chain uses TRBV10-1 and TRBJ2-5; TRBD2 matches at 11 bases. J gave up 2 bases and V 6 bases, and 8 bases lay outside the gene matches. Germline lookup yields CDR1 WNHNN and CDR2 SYGVQD (reference sequence). CDR3 size: 16 residues. In DNA, the CDR3 is TGCGCCAGCAGCAAAGGACTAGCGGGCGCACAAGAGACCCAGTACTTC. It codes for CASSKGLAGAQETQYF.

The chain links TRBV2 to TRBJ2-2; possible D gene TRBD2, 6 bases. CDR1 and CDR2 from the germline V gene are SNHLY and FYNNEI. The CDR3 is made up of 15 amino acids. DNA of the CDR3: TGTGCTGGAACTGGCGGAGGGAGACCCACCGGGGAGCTGTTTTTT. It codes for CAGTGGGRPTGELFF.

The chain combines TRBV5-1 with TRBJ2-3, with 9 bases lining up with TRBD2. Germline loops: CDR1 SGHRS, CDR2 YFSETQ. This CDR3 contains 15 residues. J gave up 4 bases and V 4 bases, and 7 bases lay outside the gene matches. CDR3 DNA: TGCGCCAGCAGCAAAAAAACTAGCGGGCCAGATACGCAGTATTTT. It is translated as CASSKKTSGPDTQYF.

The rearrangement joins TRBV5-4 to TRBJ2-3; D unclear. The length of the CDR3 is 14 residues. Germline CDR1 is SGHNT and CDR2 is YYREEE (reference sequence). Trimming left V 5 bases short and J 1 base short, with 11 bases between. The DNA of the CDR3 is TGTGCCAGCAGTCGCAGGATAGGCACAGATACGCAGTATTTT. This sequence encodes CASSRRIGTDTQYF.

Remarks on this clone: An end of the junction does not agree with germline; a read error may underlie this. This chain links TRBV5-1 with TRBJ2-2, with 11 positions matching TRBD2. The CDR3 sequence is 17 residues long. The germline gives CDR1 SGHRS, CDR2 YFSETQ. DNA for the CDR3: TGCGTCAGCAGCGGGGAACTAGCGGGAGCCAACACCGGGGAGCTGTTTTTT. It encodes CVSSGELAGANTGELFF.

This chain joins TRBV5-1 and TRBJ1-1, with D possibly matching TRBD1 (6 bases). CDR1 is SGHRS, CDR2 YFSETQ, per germline. The CDR3 runs to 15 residues. The V end was cut by 1 base, the J end by 3 bases, with 13 bases between. The CDR3 region is CASSLTGSMDTEAFF. The CDR3 nucleotides are TGCGCCAGCAGCTTGACAGGGTCGATGGACACTGAAGCTTTCTTT.

The chain uses TRBV5-4 and TRBJ2-5, with TRBD1 matching 7 bases. The length of the CDR3 is 15 residues. The V and J ends lost 2 bases and 1 base, in that order; junction bases with no gene match: 5. CDR1 and CDR2 from the germline V gene are SGHNT and YYREEE (reference sequence). The CDR3 nucleotides read TGTGCCAGCAGCTTCGCGGACAGGACCCAAGAGACCCAGTACTTC. Its protein is CASSFADRTQETQYF. Based on the CDR3 plus reference TRBV5-4 and TRBJ2-5, the full variable domain is ETGVTQSPTHLIKTRGQQVTLRCSSQSGHNTVSWYQQALGQGPQFIFQYYREEENGRGNFPPRFSGLQFPNYSSELNVNALELDDSALYLCASSFADRTQETQYFGPGTRLLVL.

The chain has TRBV28 and TRBJ2-7; possibly TRBD1 for D (5 bases). Trimming pared 6 bases from V and 3 bases from J, leaving 15 bases between. Per germline, CDR1 MDHEN and CDR2 SYDVKM. CDR3 length equals 14 residues. The CDR3 reads CASSSILGDYEQYF. The CDR3 DNA reads as TGTGCCAGCAGCTCTATCCTAGGGGACTACGAGCAGTACTTC.

This clone was counted a few times. The chain links TRBV6-6 to TRBJ2-1; possibly TRBD2 for D (5 bases). The CDR3 spans 13 residues. Germline loops: CDR1 MNHNY, CDR2 SVGAGI (reference sequence). V was cut by 6 bases and J by 15 bases, with 21 bases left in between. The CDR3 loop reads CASSSHYTSLRFF. CDR3 nucleotides: TGTGCCAGCAGCTCCCATTATACTAGTTTAAGGTTCTTC.

This clone was observed a handful of times. The V and J genes are TRBV2 and TRBJ2-1, with TRBD2 matching over 8 bases. Trimming removed 2 bases from V and 5 bases from J; junction bases left unmatched: 8. The germline V gene encodes CDR1 SNHLY and CDR2 FYNNEI. This CDR3 region has 16 residues. The CDR3 DNA follows: TGTGCCAGCAGTGAATTGGCTAGCGGGTACCACAATGAGCAGTTCTTC. Translating gives CASSELASGYHNEQFF.

This clone was detected once. The chain combines TRBV7-9 with TRBJ2-5; D is ambiguous. Germline V gives CDR1 SEHNR, CDR2 FQNEAQ (reference sequence). V was shortened by 0 bases and J by 5 bases, with 4 bases between the two germline ends. The CDR3 spans 12 residues. CDR3 in DNA: TGTGCCAGCAGCTTAGCGTCGGAGACCCAGTACTTC. Amino acid sequence: CASSLASETQYF.

Only a few counts were recorded for this clone. The rearrangement joins TRBV5-1 to TRBJ1-1; the D gene is possibly TRBD1 (5 bases). The CDR3 runs 15 residues. V lost 4 bases and J lost 1, with 14 bases in between. Germline CDR1 is SGHRS and CDR2 is YFSETQ. The CDR3 here is CASSQPETENTEAFF. In DNA, the CDR3 is TGCGCCAGCAGCCAACCCGAGACAGAGAACACTGAAGCTTTCTTT.

The chain combines TRBV5-1 with TRBJ2-1; tentative D call: TRBD2 (6 bases). The germline CDR1 and CDR2 sequences are SGHRS and YFSETQ. CDR3 size: 12 residues. With 1 base removed from V and 10 bases from J, the gap between germline ends came to 9 bases. CDR3 sequence: CASSLTGEEQFF. The CDR3 DNA reads as TGCGCCAGCAGCTTGACGGGAGAGGAGCAGTTCTTC.

This chain links TRBV2 with TRBJ2-3, with 7 bases lining up with TRBD1. Trimming cost V 5 bases and J 4 bases; bases outside gene matches: 6. The V gene's germline CDR1 is SNHLY and CDR2 FYNNEI. This CDR3 has 14 residues. The CDR3 DNA reads as TGTGCCAGCAGTCGACAGGGTGGCGCAGATACGCAGTATTTT. The encoded protein is CASSRQGGADTQYF. The whole variable domain, filled in from reference TRBV2 and TRBJ2-3, reads EPEVTQTPSHQVTQMGQEVILRCVPISNHLYFYWYRQILGQKVEFLVSFYNNEISEKSEIFDDQFSVERPDGSNFTLKIRSTKLEDSAMYFCASSRQGGADTQYFGPGTRLTVL.

The chain couples TRBV9 to TRBJ2-3; maybe TRBD1 (6 bases). The V end was cut by 0 bases, the J end by 0 bases, with 14 bases between. Looked up from germline, CDR1 is SGDLS and CDR2 is YYNGEE. The CDR3 is made up of 17 amino acids. CDR3 region: CASSVEGDTSSTDTQYF. DNA of the CDR3: TGTGCCAGCAGCGTAGAAGGGGACACTTCTAGCACAGATACGCAGTATTTT.

The chain recombines TRBV6-1 with TRBJ1-4, with 7 bases matching TRBD1. After removal of 11 bases from V and 3 bases from J, the junction contained 9 bases not matched to a gene. From germline, CDR1 is MNHNS and CDR2 SASEGT. CDR3 length: 14 amino acids. The CDR3 DNA is TGTGCCTCACGACAGGGATTGGCTAATGAAAAACTGTTTTTT. The encoded protein is CASRQGLANEKLFF.

The V and J genes are TRBV10-3 and TRBJ2-1; weak D call: TRBD2 (5 bases). CDR3 size: 16 residues. V dropped 6 bases and J dropped 4 bases, with 19 bases sitting between them. CDR1 and CDR2 (germline): ENHRY, SYGVKD. CDR3 protein: CAISGPFSGSYNEQFF. CDR3 nucleotide sequence: TGTGCCATCAGCGGCCCTTTCTCGGGAAGTTACAATGAGCAGTTCTTC.

The gene calls are TRBV5-6 and TRBJ1-3; a possible D gene is TRBD1 (5 bases). Looked up from germline, CDR1 is SGHDT and CDR2 is YYEEEE. This CDR3 contains 14 residues. The ends were cut back, 3 bases at V and 5 bases at J, with 12 bases in the middle. The CDR3 coding sequence is TGTGCCAGCAGCTGGGGGGACCCGAGAAACACCATATATTTT. It encodes CASSWGDPRNTIYF.

The chain links TRBV7-3 to TRBJ2-7, with 10 bases fitting TRBD1. CDR1 and CDR2 from the germline V gene are SGHTA and FQGTGA. This CDR3 has 14 residues. With 5 bases clipped from V and 6 bases from J, the junction kept 7 bases outside the gene matches. The CDR3 region has the DNA TGTGCCAGCAGCACCGGACAGGGGGGACTCGAGCAGTACTTC. It specifies CASSTGQGGLEQYF.

Only one count was recorded for this clone. The chain combines TRBV5-1 with TRBJ2-7, with 15 bases aligning to TRBD2. Germline CDR1 and CDR2: SGHRS and YFSETQ. The CDR3 totals 22 residues. The junction had 19 bases not matched to a gene; V was cut back by 0 bases and J by 3 bases. Here the CDR3 reads CASSLEPTPGLAGGYALYEQYF. The CDR3 DNA is TGCGCCAGCAGCTTGGAGCCAACACCGGGACTAGCGGGAGGATATGCTCTCTACGAGCAGTACTTC.